Below are 21 T cell receptor beta chains sequenced from a single sample in a study of T cell clonality in common variable immunodeficiency (dated by TCRdb to between 2014 and 2017). Libraries were made using the immunoSEQ multiplex PCR assay. Held by TCRdb, this immuneACCESS table contains in-frame sequences only and omits some clones. Under half of the omission traces to an unresolved V gene where checked; the cause of the rest is unknown. For this sample, 50,000 to 60,000 clones appear and none is a singleton. Approximately 2% of the sample rests with the top ten. The sample comprised peripheral blood mononuclear cells. These receptors originate from a person aged 18 to 70 in good health.

This clone has at least ten counts. The limits of the CDR3 on the DNA are not certain, so only TCRdb's listed CDR3 is given. The chain links TRBV6-2 or TRBV6-3 to TRBJ2-5; the table assigns TRBD1, which was not confirmed against the DNA. Counting both end residues, the CDR3 totals 14 amino acids. The germline V gene has CDR1 MNHEY and CDR2 SVGEGT. This CDR3 reads CASSFGQGEETQYF.

Of note for this clone: Sequencing ends 3 residues short of the CDR3 end; the germline J gene provides the rest. The chain employs TRBV18 and TRBJ2-2; D unclear. CDR1 and CDR2 (germline): KGHSH, LQKENI. CDR3 length: 15 amino acids. The CDR3 loop reads CASSLEIQSGEKLFF. The DNA read from the CDR3 is TGTGCCAGCTCACTCGAAATCCAATCGGGTGAAAAG.

Many counts were recorded for this clone. The CDR3 reads CAWSADREEGQPQHF. CDR3 DNA (partial): TGTGCCTGGAGTGCCGACAGGGAAGAAGGTCAGCCC. V usage is TRBV30 and J usage is TRBJ1-5; 7 bases align to TRBD1. The observed sequence ends 3 residues before the CDR3 terminus, with the missing tail filled in from the germline J gene. The CDR3 length is 15 residues. With 1 base clipped from V and 6 bases from J, the junction kept 9 bases outside the gene matches. Germline CDR1 GTSNPN, CDR2 SVGIG (reference sequence).

About this clone: With the read ending 3 residues before the CDR3 end, the germline J gene is used to fill in that end. The rearrangement uses TRBV7-9 and TRBJ1-1, with 7 bases lining up with TRBD1. V trimming: 1 base; J trimming: 7 bases; junction bases outside the gene matches: 6. Germline V gene sequence: CDR1 SEHNR, CDR2 FQNEAQ (reference sequence). The CDR3 runs to 14 residues. CDR3 protein: CASSLGRGSLEAFF. The DNA read from the CDR3 is TGTGCCAGCAGCTTAGGCAGGGGGTCCCTTGAA.

In the case of this clone: The CDR3 is cut off 3 residues early in the read; its end comes from the germline J gene. The rearrangement joins TRBV18 to TRBJ2-7, with 11 bases matching TRBD1. CDR1 KGHSH and CDR2 LQKENI come from the germline V gene. The CDR3 covers 14 residues. Trimming took 3 bases from V and 6 from J; bases not matched to a gene: 4. The CDR3 DNA, read in part, is TGTGCCAGCTCACCGGACAGGGGGCTTGCCGAG. Its translation is CASSPDRGLAE. The whole CDR3 is CASSPDRGLAEQYF.

This clone has a count of ten or more. With the read ending 3 residues before the CDR3 end, the germline J gene is used to fill in that end. The gene calls are TRBV30 and TRBJ1-4; TRBD1 aligns across 8 bases. Germline trimming cut 6 bases from V and 8 bases from J; bases unmatched to any gene: 8. CDR1 and CDR2 (germline): GTSNPN, SVGIG (reference sequence). This CDR3 region has 13 residues. This CDR3 reads CACDRGGEEKLFF. The DNA read from the CDR3 is TGTGCCTGTGACAGGGGAGGGGAGGAAAAA.

This clone turned up a few times. The CDR3 extends 3 residues past the end of the read, so its final part is completed from the germline J gene. The chain has TRBV5-5 and TRBJ2-3; 9 positions agree with TRBD1. V was pared by 5 bases and J by 4 bases, with 5 bases of the junction left unmatched. The CDR3 extends over 14 amino acids. CDR1 and CDR2 from the germline V gene are SGHKS and YYEKEE (reference sequence). The covered CDR3 bases are TGTGCCAGCAGGGGACAGGGAGGGGCAGATACG. The encoded protein is CASRGQGGADT. In full, the CDR3 reads CASRGQGGADTQYF.

This clone was counted at least ten times. The CDR3 end lies 3 residues beyond the end of the read and is filled in from the germline J gene. V usage is TRBV7-3 and J usage is TRBJ1-1; 9 bases agree with TRBD1. Germline V gene sequence: CDR1 SGHTA, CDR2 FQGTGA. The CDR3 sequence is 14 residues long. V dropped 5 bases and J dropped 4; count of bases not matched to a gene: 5. Here the CDR3 reads CASSLQGAGTEAFF. The CDR3 bases that were read are TGTGCCAGCAGCCTACAGGGGGCAGGCACTGAA.

Comment on this clone: With the read ending 3 residues before the CDR3 end, the germline J gene is used to fill in that end. V is TRBV5-1 and J is TRBJ2-3, with 7 bases identical to TRBD1. This CDR3 spans 13 amino acids. CDR1 SGHRS and CDR2 YFSETQ come from the germline V gene. CDR3 sequence: CASSLAGGETQYF. The sequenced part of the CDR3 DNA is TGCGCCAGCAGCTTGGCAGGGGGAGAGACG.

This clone was detected a few times. The sequenced fragment ends 3 residues before the CDR3 boundary, so the rest is inferred from the germline J gene. The chain is built from TRBV2 and TRBJ1-6; D gene ambiguous. The ends were cut back, 3 bases at V and 7 bases at J, with 13 bases in the middle. CDR1 and CDR2 (germline): SNHLY, FYNNEI. The CDR3 is 15 amino acids. This CDR3 is CASSDHPRGNSPLHF. The CDR3 DNA, read in part, is TGTGCCAGCAGTGACCATCCCCGGGGAAATTCACCC.

As for this clone: The read ends 3 residues before the CDR3 terminus; that terminus is restored from the germline J gene. The chain couples TRBV5-1 to TRBJ2-1; D may be TRBD1 (5 bases). The CDR3 is made up of 14 amino acids. Trimming took 2 bases from V and 2 from J, leaving 8 bases between them. Per the germline V gene, CDR1 is SGHRS and CDR2 is YFSETQ. CDR3 DNA (partial): TGCGCCAGCAGCTTCGACAGTGCCTACAATGAG. Amino acid sequence: CASSFDSAYNE. The complete CDR3 reads CASSFDSAYNEQFF.

This clone was detected ten times or more. Read coverage stops 3 residues before the CDR3 terminus; the germline J gene supplies the remainder. The same CDR3 arises from other DNA sequences in this sample as well. The chain is built from TRBV7-3 and TRBJ2-1, with D possibly matching TRBD2 (6 bases). The CDR3 is made up of 13 amino acids. The ends were cut back, 0 bases at V and 6 bases at J, with 6 bases in the middle. Germline V gene data show CDR1 as SGHTA and CDR2 as FQGTGA. CDR3 bases read: TGTGCCAGCAGCTTAACCGGGGGCAATGAG. This sequence encodes CASSLTGGNE. The full CDR3 is CASSLTGGNEQFF.

This clone was picked up many times. The read falls 3 residues short of the CDR3 end, and the missing part is taken from the germline J gene. V and J are TRBV19 and TRBJ1-4; 7 bases line up with TRBD1. Germline CDR1 is LNHDA and CDR2 is SQIVND (reference sequence). The CDR3 spans 16 residues. V was clipped by 4 bases and J by 3 bases; unmatched bases: 8. The part of the CDR3 DNA that was read is TGTGCCAGTAGTACCGACCCCGGGACAGCTAATGAAAAA. Protein: CASSTDPGTANEK. The full CDR3 protein is CASSTDPGTANEKLFF.

This clone showed up many times. Coverage ceases 3 residues before the CDR3 finishes, and the germline J gene fills in the end. This chain links TRBV28 with TRBJ2-7, with D perhaps matching TRBD2 (5 bases). CDR3 size: 14 residues. V dropped 6 bases and J dropped 4 bases, with 16 bases sitting between them. Germline V gene lookup returns CDR1 MDHEN and CDR2 SYDVKM. CDR3 DNA (partial): TGTGCCAGCAGACTGGGTTCACGCGGGTACGAG. It yields the protein CASRLGSRGYE. The whole CDR3 is CASRLGSRGYEQYF.

This clone was detected ten times or more. The CDR3 end lies 3 residues beyond the end of the read and is filled in from the germline J gene. The chain has TRBV2 and TRBJ2-1, with 8 bases lining up with TRBD1. The J segment lost 4 bases and the V segment lost 3 bases, leaving 5 bases of the junction unmatched. The CDR3 spans 15 residues. Looked up from germline, CDR1 is SNHLY and CDR2 is FYNNEI. The CDR3 DNA, read in part, is TGTGCCAGCAGTGAGGGACAGGCGACGTACAATGAG. Its translation is CASSEGQATYNE. The whole CDR3 reads CASSEGQATYNEQFF.

At least ten counts were recorded for this clone. The CDR3 end lies 3 residues beyond the end of the read and is filled in from the germline J gene. The chain couples TRBV11-2 to TRBJ2-1; D is perhaps TRBD2 (6 bases). The germline gives CDR1 SGHAT, CDR2 FQNNGV. The CDR3 is 15 residues long. The germline V and J ends were trimmed by 6 bases and 2 bases, with 14 bases remaining between them. Incomplete CDR3 DNA: TGTGCCAGCAGTCTGGGGCGCGGGGCCTACAATGAG. This sequence encodes CASSLGRGAYNE. The complete CDR3 protein is CASSLGRGAYNEQFF.

CDR3 bases read: TGTGCCAGCAGCGCCTCTAGCGCACGCACAGATACG. This codes for CASSASSARTDT. The CDR3 in full is CASSASSARTDTQYF. The rearrangement joins TRBV7-3 to TRBJ2-3; maybe TRBD2 (6 bases). Read coverage stops 3 residues before the CDR3 terminus; the germline J gene supplies the remainder. V lost 5 bases, J lost 1 base, and 13 bases lay in between. The CDR3 contains 15 residues. Germline V CDR1 and CDR2: SGHTA, FQGTGA.

This clone was seen repeatedly, ten times or more. The read ends 3 residues early relative to the CDR3; the germline J gene fills the gap. This chain links TRBV6-1 with TRBJ2-1; 9 bases are a match to TRBD1. The CDR3 is 15 residues long. With V trimmed by 1 base and J by 2 bases, 0 bases remained unmatched. Germline lookup yields CDR1 MNHNS and CDR2 SASEGT. CDR3 sequence reads: CASSEDRGPYNEQFF. The sequenced CDR3 bases are TGTGCCAGCAGTGAAGACAGGGGGCCCTACAATGAG.

Ten or more counts support this clone. The read stops 3 residues short of the end of the CDR3; the missing end is completed from the germline J gene. This sequence joins TRBV5-1 and TRBJ2-2; 12 bases line up with TRBD2. With V trimmed by 4 bases and J by 7 bases, 5 bases remained unmatched. In germline, CDR1 is SGHRS, CDR2 YFSETQ. This CDR3 region has 15 residues. This CDR3 reads CASSQTSGGGGELFF. The sequenced part of the CDR3 DNA is TGCGCCAGCAGCCAGACTAGCGGGGGCGGCGGGGAG.

Ten or more counts support this clone. The sequenced fragment ends 3 residues before the CDR3 boundary, so the rest is inferred from the germline J gene. This chain links TRBV5-1 with TRBJ1-1; TRBD1 agrees at 7 bases. CDR1 SGHRS and CDR2 YFSETQ come from the germline V gene. The CDR3 has 13 amino acids. The trim removed 4 bases at V and 5 bases at J, leaving 5 bases unmatched. The CDR3 bases that were read are TGCGCCAGCAGCGTGACAGGGTTTACTGAA. This encodes CASSVTGFTE. The entire CDR3 reads CASSVTGFTEAFF.

This clone was counted at least ten times. The read stops 3 residues short of the end of the CDR3; the missing end is completed from the germline J gene. The chain is built from TRBV7-8 and TRBJ2-3; 10 bases align to TRBD2. Germline CDR1 is SGHVS and CDR2 is FQNEAQ. V lost 8 bases, J lost 5 bases, and 13 bases stayed unmatched. The CDR3 consists of 16 residues. The DNA read from the CDR3 is TGTGCCAGCGCCACCAATAGCGGGGGGATGCAAGATACG. Protein product: CASATNSGGMQDT. In full, the CDR3 is CASATNSGGMQDTQYF.